This is a list of T cell receptor beta chains from one sample in a study of spatial heterogeneity in lung cancer. TCRdb itself ran the 5' RACE reads through MiXCR, one entry per CDR3 protein. Among about 85,000 distinct CDR3 sequences listed, about 20% were seen once. The sample was PBMCs, taken at surgery. These receptors came from a male donor with early-stage non-small cell lung cancer. Each CDR3 is given with its conserved first and last residue. The order of the fields is D gene, J gene, clone size, V gene, CDR3 DNA, CDR3 protein. The D gene is left open where the match is weak. Rows give clone size only sometimes, using once, few, many, or a class for an expanded clone.

TRBD2 | TRBJ2-7 | few | TRBV20-1 | TGCAGTGCTAGAGATGGGACTAGCGGGGCCTACGAGCAGTACTTC | CSARDGTSGAYEQYF
- | TRBJ2-5 | few | TRBV11-2 | TGTGCCAGCAGCTTAGAATCCAGGCAGGGAGTAGAGACCCAGTACTTC | CASSLESRQGVETQYF
TRBD1 | TRBJ1-1 | few | TRBV28 | TGTGCCAGCAAAATAAGGACAGGGCGGGGCACTGAAGCTTTCTTT | CASKIRTGRGTEAFF
- | TRBJ2-1 | few | TRBV4-1 | TGCGCCAGCAGCCAAGATTTTGGTAGGAGGAATGAGCAGTTCTTC | CASSQDFGRRNEQFF
- | TRBJ1-1 | - | TRBV18 | TGTGCCAGCTCACCGGTTGACAGGCGGGAGAACACTGAAGCTTTCTTT | CASSPVDRRENTEAFF
TRBD1 | TRBJ2-3 | - | TRBV4-3 | TGCGCCAGCAGCCAGGGGACCAGGGGGCAGGAAGATACGCAGTATTTT | CASSQGTRGQEDTQYF
- | TRBJ2-1 | - | TRBV20-1 | TGCAGTGCTAGGCGTATTAATGAGCAGTTCTTC | CSARRINEQFF
- | TRBJ2-5 | - | TRBV7-2 | TGTGCCAGCAGCTTAGCGGGCCCCCAAGAGACCCAGTACTTC | CASSLAGPQETQYF
TRBD2 | TRBJ2-2 | few | TRBV6-5 | TGTGCCAGCAGCCCGGGACTAGGGAACACCGGGGAGCTGTTTTTT | CASSPGLGNTGELFF
- | TRBJ1-4 | many | TRBV20-1 | TGCAGTGCTAGGTCCGGTTTAGATGAAAAACTGTTTTTT | CSARSGLDEKLFF
- | TRBJ2-4 | many | TRBV19 | TGTGCCTGCCGACCCCCAGACAAAAACATTCAGTACTTC | CACRPPDKNIQYF
- | TRBJ1-2 | - | TRBV6-2/TRBV6-3 | TGTGCCCTCGCGGCGGGGCGGACCTCCCCATATGGCTACACCTTC | CALAAGRTSPYGYTF
TRBD2 | TRBJ2-5 | - | TRBV4-2 | TGTGCCAGCAGCCAAGCTCAGCTAGCGGACAACCAAGAGACCCAGTACTTC | CASSQAQLADNQETQYF
- | TRBJ1-6 | few | TRBV7-3 | TGTGCCAGCAGCTTAGGGACGGCCAATTCACCCCTCCACTTT | CASSLGTANSPLHF
- | TRBJ2-5 | - | TRBV20-1 | TGCAGTGCTAGAGATATGAAGGGAGAAGAGACCCAGTACTTC | CSARDMKGEETQYF
TRBD1 | TRBJ2-1 | few | TRBV11-3 | TGTGCCAGCAGCTTCGGGACAGCCGTCGGGGAGTTCTTC | CASSFGTAVGEFF
TRBD2 | TRBJ2-1 | few | TRBV9 | TGTGCCAGCAGCGAAGATCCCCGGACTAGCTGGGGGGGTGAGCAGTTCTTC | CASSEDPRTSWGGEQFF
TRBD1 | TRBJ1-1 | few | TRBV20-1 | TGCAGTGCTAGACCACAGAGGGGGCGACCGAACACTGAAGCTTTCTTT | CSARPQRGRPNTEAFF
- | TRBJ1-1 | few | TRBV7-8 | TGTGCCAGCAGCCCAGGTGTGGGTATGAACACTGAAGCTTTCTTT | CASSPGVGMNTEAFF
- | TRBJ2-7 | few | TRBV5-5 | TGTGCCAGCAGCTTAGGGGACAACTACGAGCAGTACTTC | CASSLGDNYEQYF
TRBD2 | TRBJ2-1 | few | TRBV6-7 | TGTGCCAGCAGACTAGCGGGGGGCCGAAGCTCCTACAATGAGCAGTTCTTC | CASRLAGGRSSYNEQFF
- | TRBJ2-7 | - | TRBV3-1 | TGTGCCAGCAGCCAAGGCGTGGCCGGGAGAGGGAGCGAGCAGTACTTC | CASSQGVAGRGSEQYF
- | TRBJ2-1 | - | TRBV7-2 | TGTGCCAGCAGCTTAATATCCGCCACCAATGAGCAGTTCTTC | CASSLISATNEQFF
TRBD1 | TRBJ2-1 | few | TRBV29-1 | TGCAGCGTTGTGGGACAGCGCTACAATGAGCAGTTCTTC | CSVVGQRYNEQFF
- | TRBJ2-7 | - | TRBV6-5 | TGTGCCAGCAGTTACTCCGACAAGGCCCTCTCCTACGAGCAGTACTTC | CASSYSDKALSYEQYF
TRBD2 | TRBJ2-1 | - | TRBV5-1 | TGCGCCAGCAGCTTGGGACTAGCGGGAGTAGCCTACAATGAGCAGTTCTTC | CASSLGLAGVAYNEQFF
- | TRBJ2-7 | - | TRBV20-1 | TGCAGTGCTAGAGATCGGGGAGCGACCAGCTCCTACGAGCAGTACTTC | CSARDRGATSSYEQYF
TRBD2 | TRBJ2-1 | once | TRBV6-2/TRBV6-3 | TGTGCCAGCAGTCCACCTTACATCCGGGACTTGGGAGGGAATGAGCAGTTCTTC | CASSPPYIRDLGGNEQFF
TRBD1 | TRBJ1-4 | - | TRBV6-6 | TGTGCCAGCAGTACCCAGGGGGGTGAAAAACTGTTTTTT | CASSTQGGEKLFF
- | TRBJ1-1 | - | TRBV18 | TGTGCCAGCTCACCCCAGGACGGAATGAACACTGAAGCTTTCTTT | CASSPQDGMNTEAFF
TRBD2 | TRBJ2-4 | - | TRBV6-2/TRBV6-3 | TGTGCCAGCAGTTATGAACTAGCGGACAACATAGCCAAAAACATTCAGTACTTC | CASSYELADNIAKNIQYF
TRBD1 | TRBJ2-6 | many | TRBV3-1 | TGTGCCAGCAGCCAAGCACCTACAGGGGTCGGGGCCAACGTCCTGACTTTC | CASSQAPTGVGANVLTF
- | TRBJ2-3 | - | TRBV29-1 | TGCAGCGTTGAATTTGGGGCCGCCGGATATTTT | CSVEFGAAGYF
- | TRBJ1-1 | - | TRBV20-1 | TGCAGTGCGAGTGCGCGACACATGAACACTGAAGCTTTCTTT | CSASARHMNTEAFF
- | TRBJ1-1 | few | TRBV7-2 | TGTGCCAGCAGCATAGGACAGAGGGGGACTGAAGCTTTCTTT | CASSIGQRGTEAFF
TRBD1 | TRBJ1-5 | few | TRBV6-1 | TGTGCCAGCAGGGTACAGGGGGCGCGGGCCCCTTTCCAGCATTTT | CASRVQGARAPFQHF
- | TRBJ1-5 | few | TRBV5-1 | TGCGCCAGCAGCCCCGGGACGGAGAATCAGCCCCAGCATTTT | CASSPGTENQPQHF
- | TRBJ2-3 | - | TRBV7-8 | TGTGCCAGCGGCGCCTCGCGGAGCGCAGATACGCAGTATTTT | CASGASRSADTQYF
TRBD2 | TRBJ2-7 | - | TRBV7-8 | TGTGCCAGCAGCTTAGCGGCTAGCGGGGGGACCGGAGGGCAGTACTTC | CASSLAASGGTGGQYF
TRBD1 | TRBJ1-5 | many | TRBV19 | TGTGCCAGTAGTTCGGGACAGTATAGCAATCAGCCCCAGCATTTT | CASSSGQYSNQPQHF
- | TRBJ2-5 | - | TRBV5-6 | TGTGCCAGCAGCCCGACCGGGGTTTCAGAGACCCAGTACTTC | CASSPTGVSETQYF
- | TRBJ2-1 | - | TRBV6-2/TRBV6-3 | TGTGCCAGCAGTTACCTCGGGGCCAGCTCCTACAATGAGCAGTTCTTC | CASSYLGASSYNEQFF
- | TRBJ2-7 | few | TRBV3-1 | TGTGCCAGCAGCCAAGATCTCCGGGGCTACGAGCAGTACTTC | CASSQDLRGYEQYF
- | TRBJ1-2 | - | TRBV27 | TGTGCCAGCAGACCCCTCGACCGGAGGCCCCGTGACTATGGCTACACCTTC | CASRPLDRRPRDYGYTF
- | TRBJ2-2 | - | TRBV11-3 | TGTGCCAGCAGCCTAACAGGGACGGCCACCGGGGAGCTGTTTTTT | CASSLTGTATGELFF
- | TRBJ2-7 | few | TRBV6-2/TRBV6-3 | TGTGCCAGCAGTTATGGGCTGGGCGAGCAGTACTTC | CASSYGLGEQYF
TRBD2 | TRBJ2-5 | few | TRBV5-4 | TGTGCCAGCAGCTTCCTAGCGGGAGGAGGAGAGACCCAGTACTTC | CASSFLAGGGETQYF
- | TRBJ2-5 | - | TRBV11-1 | TGTGCCAGCAGCTCAACGCACCTTCTGGAGACCCAGTACTTC | CASSSTHLLETQYF
- | TRBJ2-7 | - | TRBV2 | TGTGCCAGCAGTTACGCCATAAGCGAGCAGTACTTC | CASSYAISEQYF
- | TRBJ2-3 | few | TRBV10-3 | TGTGCCATCAGTGCAACGGAGAACACAGATACGCAGTATTTT | CAISATENTDTQYF
- | TRBJ2-1 | - | TRBV7-9 | TGTGCCAGCAGCCACACAGGGCTACGCTACAATGAGCAGTTCTTC | CASSHTGLRYNEQFF
- | TRBJ2-1 | few | TRBV24-1 | TGTGCCACCAGGGACGGGAGCTCCTACAATGAGCAGTTCTTC | CATRDGSSYNEQFF
- | TRBJ1-1 | - | TRBV19 | TGTGCCAGTATCCGGGCAAATTTTGGGGGAACTGAAGCTTTCTTT | CASIRANFGGTEAFF
- | TRBJ2-1 | - | TRBV19 | TGTGCCAGTAAAAGAACAGCGAGCGGTCCATACAATGAGCAGTTCTTC | CASKRTASGPYNEQFF
- | TRBJ2-5 | medium-sized | TRBV28 | TGTGCCAGCAGGGAAGGACTGGAGTACCAAGAGACCCAGTACTTC | CASREGLEYQETQYF
TRBD1 | TRBJ1-1 | many | TRBV3-1 | TGTGCCAGCAGCCAAAGCAGGGGGCGATTCATGAACACTGAAGCTTTCTTT | CASSQSRGRFMNTEAFF
- | TRBJ1-3 | - | TRBV6-5 | TGTGCCAGCAGTTCTATTACGGGGGGACGGCCAAACACCATATATTTT | CASSSITGGRPNTIYF